The TCR beta chain described here comes from a study of blood T cell repertoires in COVID-19. The table came from immunoSEQ multiplex PCR; TCRdb's copy has only in-frame clones and leaves some out. The table has around 100,000 clones, approximately 91% seen once. The CDR3 has 14 amino acids. J was trimmed by 1 base and V by 4 bases; bases with no gene match: 1. Germline assignment: CDR1 SGDLS and CDR2 YYNGEE. The source is a man in his fifties with active COVID-19. Source material: peripheral blood. The chain employs TRBV9 and TRBJ2-2; 7 bases match TRBD1. In DNA form, the CDR3 reads TGTGCCAGCAGCCGGACAGGGAACACCGGGGAGCTGTTTTTT. Encoded protein: CASSRTGNTGELFF.